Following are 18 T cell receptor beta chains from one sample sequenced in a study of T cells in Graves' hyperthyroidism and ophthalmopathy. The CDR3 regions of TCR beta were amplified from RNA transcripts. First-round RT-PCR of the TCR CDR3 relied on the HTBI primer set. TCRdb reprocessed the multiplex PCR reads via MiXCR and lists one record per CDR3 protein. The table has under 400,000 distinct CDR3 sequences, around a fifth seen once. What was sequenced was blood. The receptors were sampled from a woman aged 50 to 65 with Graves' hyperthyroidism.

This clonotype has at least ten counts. CDR3 sequence: CASSLGMMGLVYEQYF. The DNA for the CDR3 is TGCGCCAGCAGCTTGGGGATGATGGGGTTGGTCTACGAGCAGTACTTC. V gene TRBV5-1 combines with J gene TRBJ2-7; D uncertain. The germline CDR1 and CDR2 sequences are SGHRS and YFSETQ. V was clipped by 0 bases and J by 3 bases, with 16 bases between them. This CDR3 comprises 16 residues.

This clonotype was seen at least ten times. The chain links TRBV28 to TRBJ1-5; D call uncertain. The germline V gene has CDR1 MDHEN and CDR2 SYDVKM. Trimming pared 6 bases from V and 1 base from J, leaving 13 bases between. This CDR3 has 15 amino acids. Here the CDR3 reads CASSTGLVSNQPQHF. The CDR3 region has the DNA TGTGCCAGCAGCACCGGGTTGGTGAGCAATCAGCCCCAGCATTTT.

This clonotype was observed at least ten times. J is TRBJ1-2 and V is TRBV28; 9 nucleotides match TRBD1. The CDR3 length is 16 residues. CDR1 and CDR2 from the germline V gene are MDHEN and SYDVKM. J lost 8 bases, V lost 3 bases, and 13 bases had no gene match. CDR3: CASSFLYRDRAKGYTF. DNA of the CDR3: TGTGCCAGCAGTTTTCTTTATCGGGACAGGGCGAAAGGCTACACCTTC.

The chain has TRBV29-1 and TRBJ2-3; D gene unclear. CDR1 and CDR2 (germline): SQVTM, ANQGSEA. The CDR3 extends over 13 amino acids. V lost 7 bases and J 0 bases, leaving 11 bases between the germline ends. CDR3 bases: TGCAGCGGCTCGGCGACTAGCACAGATACGCAGTATTTT. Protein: CSGSATSTDTQYF.

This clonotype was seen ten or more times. The CDR3 coding sequence is TGCGCCAGCACCAACGAGACTCGATATCGAAAAGGAGCTAACTATGGCTACACCTTC. Its translation is CASTNETRYRKGANYGYTF. The V call is TRBV10-1, the J call TRBJ1-2; D gene unclear. This CDR3 is 19 amino acids long. With 7 bases removed from V and 0 bases from J, the gap between germline ends came to 27 bases. Per germline, CDR1 WNHNN and CDR2 SYGVQD (reference sequence).

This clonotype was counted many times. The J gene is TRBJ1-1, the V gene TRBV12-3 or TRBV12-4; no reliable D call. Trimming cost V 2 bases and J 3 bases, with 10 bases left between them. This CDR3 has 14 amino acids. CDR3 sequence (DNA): TGTGCCAGCAGTTTATTGGGATTTTACACTGAAGCTTTCTTT. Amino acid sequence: CASSLLGFYTEAFF.

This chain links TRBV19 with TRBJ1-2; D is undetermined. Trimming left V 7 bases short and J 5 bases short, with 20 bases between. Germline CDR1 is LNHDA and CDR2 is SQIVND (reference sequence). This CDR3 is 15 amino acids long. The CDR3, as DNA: TGTGCCAGTACCACCTACCCGGACGAAGGGTATGGCTACACCTTC. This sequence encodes CASTTYPDEGYGYTF.

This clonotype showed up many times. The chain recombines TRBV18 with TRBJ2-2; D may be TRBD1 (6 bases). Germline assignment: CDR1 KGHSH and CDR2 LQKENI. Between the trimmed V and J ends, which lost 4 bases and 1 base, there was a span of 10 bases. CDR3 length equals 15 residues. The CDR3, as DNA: TGTGCCAGCTCACAAGAACAGGGGAACACCGGGGAGCTGTTTTTT. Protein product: CASSQEQGNTGELFF.

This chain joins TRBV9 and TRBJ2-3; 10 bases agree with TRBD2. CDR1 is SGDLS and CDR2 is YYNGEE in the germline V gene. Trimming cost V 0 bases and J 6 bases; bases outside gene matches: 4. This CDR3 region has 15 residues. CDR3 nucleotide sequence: TGTGCCAGCAGCGTAGGAGCGGGGGGGCCTGATACGCAGTATTTT. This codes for CASSVGAGGPDTQYF.

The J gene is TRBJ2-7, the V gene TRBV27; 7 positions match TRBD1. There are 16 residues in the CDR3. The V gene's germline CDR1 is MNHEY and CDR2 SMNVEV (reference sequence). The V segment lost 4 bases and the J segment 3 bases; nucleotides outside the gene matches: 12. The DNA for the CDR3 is TGTGCCAGCAGTTCTCGAGGGGACAGAATCCGCTACGAGCAGTACTTC. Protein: CASSSRGDRIRYEQYF.

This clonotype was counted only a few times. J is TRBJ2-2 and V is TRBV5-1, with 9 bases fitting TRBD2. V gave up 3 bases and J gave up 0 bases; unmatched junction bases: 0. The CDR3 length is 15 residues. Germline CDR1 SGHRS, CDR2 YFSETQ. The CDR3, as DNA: TGCGCCAGCAGCTGGACTAGCGCGAACACCGGGGAGCTGTTTTTT. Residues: CASSWTSANTGELFF.

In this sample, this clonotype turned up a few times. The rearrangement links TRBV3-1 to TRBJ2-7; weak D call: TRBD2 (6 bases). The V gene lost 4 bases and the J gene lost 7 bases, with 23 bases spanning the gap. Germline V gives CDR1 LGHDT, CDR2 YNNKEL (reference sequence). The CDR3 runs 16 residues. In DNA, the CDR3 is TGTGCCAGCAGCCTCTCAACCCTAAGCGATGGGAGGGAGCAGTACTTC. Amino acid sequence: CASSLSTLSDGREQYF.

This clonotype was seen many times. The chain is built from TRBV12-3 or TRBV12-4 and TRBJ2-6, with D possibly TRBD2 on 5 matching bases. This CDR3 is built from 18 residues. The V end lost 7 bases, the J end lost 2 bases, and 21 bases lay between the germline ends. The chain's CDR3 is CASTLHPQAGTGANVLTF. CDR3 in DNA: TGTGCCAGCACACTACATCCCCAGGCCGGGACTGGGGCCAACGTCCTGACTTTC.

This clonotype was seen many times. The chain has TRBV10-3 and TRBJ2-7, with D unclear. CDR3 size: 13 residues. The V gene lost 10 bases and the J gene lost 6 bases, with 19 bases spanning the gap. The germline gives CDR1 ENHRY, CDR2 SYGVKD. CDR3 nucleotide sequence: TGTGCCACCAGACCGGACCTAGGCGGCGAGCAGTACTTC. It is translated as CATRPDLGGEQYF.

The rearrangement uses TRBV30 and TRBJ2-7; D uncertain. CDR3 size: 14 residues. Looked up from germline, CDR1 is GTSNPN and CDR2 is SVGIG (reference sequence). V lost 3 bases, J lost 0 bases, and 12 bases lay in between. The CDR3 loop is CAWRELSSSYEQYF. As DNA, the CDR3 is TGTGCCTGGAGAGAATTATCCAGCTCCTACGAGCAGTACTTC.

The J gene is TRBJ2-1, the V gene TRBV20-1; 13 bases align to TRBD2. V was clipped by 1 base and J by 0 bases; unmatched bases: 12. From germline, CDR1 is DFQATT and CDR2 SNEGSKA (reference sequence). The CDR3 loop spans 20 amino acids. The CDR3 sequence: CSARVFSGTSGASSYNEQFF. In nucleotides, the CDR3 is TGCAGTGCTAGAGTTTTTTCCGGGACTAGCGGGGCAAGCTCCTACAATGAGCAGTTCTTC.

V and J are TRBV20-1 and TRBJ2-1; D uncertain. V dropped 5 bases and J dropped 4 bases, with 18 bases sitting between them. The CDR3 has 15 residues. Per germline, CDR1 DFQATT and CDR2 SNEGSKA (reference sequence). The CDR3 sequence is CSASKAALVYNEQFF. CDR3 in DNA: TGCAGTGCTTCCAAAGCCGCCCTAGTGTACAATGAGCAGTTCTTC.

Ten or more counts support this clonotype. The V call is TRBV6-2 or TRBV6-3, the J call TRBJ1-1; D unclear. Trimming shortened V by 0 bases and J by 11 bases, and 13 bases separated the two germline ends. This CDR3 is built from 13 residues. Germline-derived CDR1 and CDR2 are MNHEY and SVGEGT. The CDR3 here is CASSYSMVGKAFF. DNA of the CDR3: TGTGCCAGCAGTTACTCGATGGTGGGCAAGGCTTTCTTT.